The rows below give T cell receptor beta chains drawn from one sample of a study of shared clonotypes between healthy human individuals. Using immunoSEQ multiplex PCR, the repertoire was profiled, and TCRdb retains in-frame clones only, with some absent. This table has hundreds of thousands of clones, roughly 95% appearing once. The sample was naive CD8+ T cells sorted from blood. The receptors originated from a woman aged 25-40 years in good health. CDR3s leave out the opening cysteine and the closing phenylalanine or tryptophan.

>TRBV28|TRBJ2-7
ASRRHTSYEQY
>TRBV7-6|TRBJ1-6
ASSGPGTPANSPLH
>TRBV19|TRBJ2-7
ASSIDPQREGPYEQY
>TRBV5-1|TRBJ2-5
ASSLGTYVASGFQETQY
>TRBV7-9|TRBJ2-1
ASSHSERNEQF
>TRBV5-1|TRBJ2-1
ASSSDSPRYNEQF
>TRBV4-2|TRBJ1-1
ASSQGKYMNTEAF
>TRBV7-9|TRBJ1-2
ASSLSGTLHRDGYT
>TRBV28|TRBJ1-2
ASSLSPGPRYGYT
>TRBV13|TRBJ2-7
ASSLGRSYEQY
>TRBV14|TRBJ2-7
ASSQGQGEYEQY
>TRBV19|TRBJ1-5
ASTPGGGFGQPQH
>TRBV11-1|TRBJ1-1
ASSPDGQAAF